The 23 T cell receptor beta chains in this list originate from one sample, sequenced in a study of breast tumors, draining lymph nodes, adjacent tissues. Samples came from axillary lymph nodes draining the breast cancer. TCRdb passed the multiplex PCR reads through MiXCR, listing each CDR3 protein once. Of 190,000 or so distinct CDR3 sequences listed, around a third are singletons. The sequenced sample was axillary lymph node tissue. The receptors shown here come from a female donor with breast cancer. Some clones in this sample may be carry-over from other donors' samples.

This clonotype was recorded at least ten times. The chain couples TRBV9 to TRBJ2-1; 11 bases are a match to TRBD2. The germline gives CDR1 SGDLS, CDR2 YYNGEE. The ends lost 0 bases at V and 4 bases at J; junction bases unmatched: 3. The CDR3 length is 16 residues. CDR3 protein: CASSVDGTSGYNEQFF. DNA of the CDR3: TGTGCCAGCAGCGTAGACGGGACTAGCGGATACAATGAGCAGTTCTTC.

The sample holds many counts of this clonotype. The chain uses TRBV20-1 and TRBJ2-7; 9 bases fit TRBD2. This CDR3 region has 13 residues. Germline V gene data show CDR1 as DFQATT and CDR2 as SNEGSKA (reference sequence). V gave up 7 bases and J gave up 6 bases; unmatched junction bases: 10. DNA for the CDR3: TGCAGTGTTATTGGGCGGGAGGGCGCCGAGCAGTACTTC. This encodes CSVIGREGAEQYF.

With regard to this clonotype: This sequence may be a read error, since a much larger clone differs from it by one base. Given the absence of the conserved phenylalanine or tryptophan at the CDR3 end, a read error is likely. V usage is TRBV6-6 and J usage is TRBJ2-1; 10 bases are a match to TRBD2. V gave up 2 bases and J gave up 4 bases; unmatched junction bases: 5. CDR3 size: 16 residues. The germline V gene has CDR1 MNHNY and CDR2 SVGAGI (reference sequence). The CDR3 sequence is CASSYPTSGSYNEQFV. The CDR3 DNA follows: TGTGCCAGCAGTTACCCGACTAGCGGGTCATACAATGAGCAGTTCGTC.

There are many counts of this clonotype. The gene calls are TRBV2 and TRBJ2-7; D gene ambiguous. The V end lost 4 bases, the J end lost 3 bases, and 13 bases lay between the germline ends. Germline V CDR1 and CDR2: SNHLY, FYNNEI. There are 14 residues in the CDR3. This CDR3 reads CASSVSTEGYEQYF. CDR3 in DNA: TGTGCCAGCAGTGTATCGACCGAAGGCTACGAGCAGTACTTC.

This clonotype was found many times. The chain couples TRBV2 to TRBJ1-5, with D uncertain. Germline CDR1 and CDR2: SNHLY and FYNNEI. The CDR3 loop spans 14 amino acids. Trimming left V 1 base short and J 5 bases short, with 9 bases between. The CDR3 sequence: CASSEGRVHQPQHF. DNA for the CDR3: TGTGCCAGCAGTGAAGGGCGGGTACATCAGCCCCAGCATTTT.

This chain links TRBV2 with TRBJ1-5, with D possibly matching TRBD1 (5 bases). Germline V gives CDR1 SNHLY, CDR2 FYNNEI. This CDR3 has 15 amino acids. V dropped 2 bases and J dropped 3 bases, with 11 bases sitting between them. CDR3 bases: TGTGCCAGCAGTGAAAAGCAGGGCGCCAATCAGCCCCAGCATTTT. The encoded protein is CASSEKQGANQPQHF.

This clonotype was counted many times. The V and J genes are TRBV5-1 and TRBJ1-2; 9 bases align to TRBD1. The length of the CDR3 is 14 residues. The V gene's germline CDR1 is SGHRS and CDR2 YFSETQ. The trim removed 3 bases at V and 5 bases at J, leaving 5 bases unmatched. The CDR3 protein is CASSWGQGTYGYTF. The DNA of the CDR3 is TGCGCCAGCAGCTGGGGACAGGGCACATATGGCTACACCTTC. The variable domain in full, with the rest retrieved from reference TRBV5-1 and TRBJ1-2, is KAGVTQTPRYLIKTRGQQVTLSCSPISGHRSVSWYQQTPGQGLQFLFEYFSETQRNKGNFPGRFSGRQFSNSRSEMNVSTLELGDSALYLCASSWGQGTYGYTFGSGTRLTVV.

This clonotype was counted ten times or more. The rearrangement links TRBV5-4 to TRBJ2-3, with no clear D. In germline, CDR1 is SGHNT, CDR2 YYREEE (reference sequence). The CDR3 length is 15 residues. Trimming shortened V by 1 base and J by 1 base, and 10 bases separated the two germline ends. CDR3 amino acids: CASSLLVPGTDTQYF. CDR3 bases: TGTGCCAGCAGCTTGTTAGTCCCGGGCACAGATACGCAGTATTTT.

Only a few counts were recorded for this clonotype. This may come from a read error, since a much larger clone is one base off. The chain has TRBV5-1 and TRBJ2-3; tentative D call: TRBD1 (5 bases). CDR1 is SGHRS, CDR2 YFSETQ, per germline. This CDR3 region has 14 residues. The DNA for the CDR3 is TGCGCCAGCAGCTTGGCCTTAGCTACAGGTACGCAGTATTTT. Its translation: CASSLALATGTQYF.

Comment on this clonotype: This CDR3 fails to terminate in the conserved phenylalanine or tryptophan, so it likely reflects a read error. The chain uses TRBV6-5 and TRBJ2-1, with TRBD2 matching over 9 bases. The CDR3 is 15 amino acids. The J segment lost 7 bases and the V segment lost 3 bases, leaving 7 bases of the junction unmatched. CDR1 and CDR2 (germline): MNHEY, SVGAGI. The CDR3 region has the DNA TGTGCCAGCAGTTATCCTGGCGGGAGGGGGAATGAGCAGTTCTCC. This gives the protein CASSYPGGRGNEQFS.

This clonotype has a count of ten or more. The rearrangement uses TRBV5-5 and TRBJ1-3, with 8 bases matching TRBD1. Germline-derived CDR1 and CDR2 are SGHKS and YYEKEE (reference sequence). Germline trimming cut 2 bases from V and 1 base from J; bases unmatched to any gene: 2. The CDR3 runs 15 residues. CDR3 DNA: TGTGCCAGCAGCTTCGGACAGGGATCTGGAAACACCATATATTTT. This encodes CASSFGQGSGNTIYF.

This clonotype was picked up many times. The chain combines TRBV30 with TRBJ2-5; TRBD1 matches at 8 bases. The V segment lost 7 bases and the J segment 5 bases; nucleotides outside the gene matches: 6. Germline V lookup: CDR1 GTSNPN, CDR2 SVGIG (reference sequence). The CDR3 covers 12 residues. CDR3 loop: CALGQERETQYF. For the CDR3, the DNA is TGTGCCTTGGGACAGGAGAGGGAGACCCAGTACTTC.

Worth noting for this clonotype: The junction does not match germline at one end; this may be a read error. The chain employs TRBV7-3 and TRBJ1-1; possible D gene TRBD1, 6 bases. Germline CDR1 is SGHTA and CDR2 is FQGTGA. The CDR3 has 15 amino acids. In DNA, the CDR3 is TGTGCCGGCAGAACCACCGGGACAACGAACACTGAAGCTTTCTTT. It specifies CAGRTTGTTNTEAFF.

The genes are TRBV5-5 and TRBJ2-7; 11 bases are shared with TRBD1. This CDR3 has 17 residues. J was trimmed by 2 bases and V by 0 bases; bases with no gene match: 7. Germline V gene sequence: CDR1 SGHKS, CDR2 YYEKEE (reference sequence). The CDR3 DNA sequence: TGTGCCAGCAGCTTGGAATTTTTGGGACAGGGGGCCTACGAGCAGTACGTC. Amino acids: CASSLEFLGQGAYEQYV.

As concerns this clonotype: A junction end diverges from the germline sequence, so it may reflect a read error. This chain uses TRBV7-2 with TRBJ2-5, with 10 bases identical to TRBD2. Germline lookup yields CDR1 SGHTA and CDR2 FQGNSA. The CDR3 runs 15 residues. DNA for the CDR3: TGTGCCAGCAGCTTACTAGCGGGGGCACAAGGGACCCAGCACTTC. Its translation is CASSLLAGAQGTQHF.

This clonotype was detected ten times or more. The chain carries TRBV12-3 or TRBV12-4 and TRBJ2-2, with D unclear. The CDR3 totals 16 residues. Trimming pared 3 bases from V and 0 bases from J, leaving 11 bases between. The CDR3 DNA reads TGTGCCAGCAGTTTTGGGCAGAGCGCGAACACCGGGGAGCTGTTTTTT. Its translation: CASSFGQSANTGELFF.

This clonotype was recorded at least ten times. This chain links TRBV11-2 with TRBJ1-3; a weak D match, TRBD1 (6 bases). The CDR3 covers 17 residues. Germline CDR1 is SGHAT and CDR2 is FQNNGV. V was cut by 2 bases and J by 4 bases, with 18 bases left in between. CDR3 residues: CASSLYPQGNSGNTIYF. The CDR3 DNA is TGTGCCAGCAGCTTATATCCCCAGGGGAACTCCGGAAACACCATATATTTT.

This clonotype appeared many times. One end of the junction fails to match germline, which may point to a read error. This chain links TRBV20-1 with TRBJ2-7, with TRBD2 matching over 12 bases. The CDR3 length is 12 residues. Looked up from germline, CDR1 is DFQATT and CDR2 is SNEGSKA (reference sequence). The CDR3 loop is CSTSGGTYEQYF. DNA for the CDR3: TGCAGTACTAGCGGGGGGACGTACGAGCAGTACTTC.

There are many counts of this clonotype. This sequence joins TRBV5-1 and TRBJ2-6; 8 bases match TRBD1. This CDR3 is 18 amino acids long. J gave up 0 bases and V 0 bases, and 5 bases lay outside the gene matches. Germline CDR1 and CDR2: SGHRS and YFSETQ. The CDR3 region is CASSLVGQVGSGANVLTF. The DNA for the CDR3 is TGCGCCAGCAGCTTGGTGGGACAGGTTGGCTCTGGGGCCAACGTCCTGACTTTC.

This clonotype occurred many times. The rearrangement links TRBV11-1 to TRBJ2-1, with TRBD1 as a possible D gene (5 bases). The CDR3 runs to 11 residues. V lost 2 bases and J 9 bases, leaving 5 bases between the germline ends. Looked up from germline, CDR1 is SGHAT and CDR2 is FQDESV (reference sequence). Here the CDR3 reads CASSLRGEQFF. The CDR3 region has the DNA TGTGCCAGCAGCTTAAGGGGTGAGCAGTTCTTC.

This clonotype was counted ten times or more. The rearrangement uses TRBV6-5 and TRBJ2-3; the match to TRBD2 covers 9 bases. CDR1 MNHEY and CDR2 SVGAGI come from the germline V gene. J lost 5 bases, V lost 0 bases, and 9 bases had no gene match. The CDR3 covers 17 residues. The CDR3 DNA follows: TGTGCCAGCAGTTACTCTAGCGGGAGACAAGGGTTAGATACGCAGTATTTT. Protein sequence: CASSYSSGRQGLDTQYF.

This clonotype was observed many times. The gene calls are TRBV7-8 and TRBJ1-3, with D hard to call. This CDR3 comprises 20 residues. Trimming removed 2 bases at V and 1 base at J, with 24 bases between. The germline V gene encodes CDR1 SGHVS and CDR2 FQNEAQ. CDR3 nucleotide sequence: TGTGCCAGCAGCTTATGGGGAGGGAGGGCTAGCCGGCCTTCTGGAAACACCATATATTTT. Residues: CASSLWGGRASRPSGNTIYF.

At least ten counts were recorded for this clonotype. The J gene is TRBJ2-7, the V gene TRBV3-1, with D uncertain. Trimming left V 4 bases short and J 7 bases short, with 17 bases between. CDR3 size: 14 residues. CDR1 LGHDT and CDR2 YNNKEL come from the germline V gene (reference sequence). In nucleotides, the CDR3 is TGTGCCAGCAGCCCTCGAGGTACCGGTGGGGAGCAGTACTTC. It is translated as CASSPRGTGGEQYF.